A single sample is the source of the 15 T cell receptor beta chains below, sequenced in a study of T cells in Graves' hyperthyroidism and ophthalmopathy. It was RNA transcripts that yielded the amplified TCR beta CDR3 regions. Researchers ran a first-round RT-PCR on the TCR CDR3 using the HTBI primer set. TCRdb itself ran the multiplex PCR reads through MiXCR, one entry per CDR3 protein. This table has hundreds of thousands of distinct CDR3 sequences, roughly 14% appearing once. The sample taken for sequencing was blood. The receptors were gathered from a woman aged 40 to 50 with Graves' ophthalmopathy.

V is TRBV12-3 or TRBV12-4 and J is TRBJ1-2; 9 positions agree with TRBD1. CDR3 length: 13 residues. Trimming at V came to 9 bases and at J to 4 bases, leaving 6 bases not matched to a gene. In nucleotides, the CDR3 is TGTGCCAGTTCGGGACAGGGTTTCTATGGCTACACCTTC. Translated, it gives CASSGQGFYGYTF.

This clonotype was picked up many times. This chain joins TRBV6-5 and TRBJ1-6; D unclear. V was cut by 0 bases and J by 9 bases, with 15 bases left in between. This CDR3 is built from 16 residues. Germline loops: CDR1 MNHEY, CDR2 SVGAGI. The CDR3 nucleotides are TGTGCCAGCAGTTACTCGTCGGCGGACCCTCGTTCACCCCTCCACTTT. This gives the protein CASSYSSADPRSPLHF.

This clonotype was observed many times. The V gene is TRBV9, the J gene TRBJ2-4; 7 bases are a match to TRBD1. J gave up 10 bases and V 4 bases, and 11 bases lay outside the gene matches. CDR1 SGDLS and CDR2 YYNGEE come from the germline V gene. The CDR3 is made up of 14 amino acids. The CDR3 sequence: CASSPGTDRRIQYF. DNA of the CDR3: TGTGCCAGCAGCCCCGGGACAGACCGAAGAATTCAGTACTTC.

This clonotype was seen repeatedly, ten times or more. V and J are TRBV9 and TRBJ2-7; TRBD1 agrees at 8 bases. The CDR3 extends over 13 amino acids. Losses at the gene ends were 5 bases for V and 5 bases for J; bases not matched to a gene: 6. The germline V gene encodes CDR1 SGDLS and CDR2 YYNGEE. The CDR3 coding sequence is TGTGCCAGCAGACCCGGACAGGGAGACGAGCAGTACTTC. This codes for CASRPGQGDEQYF.

The chain carries TRBV4-3 and TRBJ2-7, with 7 bases lining up with TRBD2. Germline values: CDR1 LGHNA, CDR2 YSLEER. V dropped 0 bases and J dropped 0; count of bases not matched to a gene: 8. The CDR3 loop spans 17 amino acids. The CDR3 here is CASSQDWVVAGSYEQYF. Written as DNA, the CDR3 is TGCGCCAGCAGCCAAGATTGGGTAGTAGCGGGCTCCTACGAGCAGTACTTC.

This clonotype appeared many times. CDR3 in amino acids: CASSVASGGTYEQYF. CDR3 in DNA: TGTGCCAGCAGTGTCGCTTCGGGGGGAACCTACGAGCAGTACTTC. The chain couples TRBV28 to TRBJ2-7, with 7 bases aligning to TRBD2. The CDR3 contains 15 residues. The germline V gene has CDR1 MDHEN and CDR2 SYDVKM. J gave up 2 bases and V 5 bases, and 9 bases lay outside the gene matches.

This clonotype has at least ten counts. The gene calls are TRBV20-1 and TRBJ1-1, with D hard to call. The V gene's germline CDR1 is DFQATT and CDR2 SNEGSKA (reference sequence). V gave up 5 bases and J gave up 0 bases, with 16 bases separating them. CDR3 length: 15 amino acids. CDR3 bases: TGCAGTGCTCAGCCGAAATCATTTATGAACACTGAAGCTTTCTTT. Protein product: CSAQPKSFMNTEAFF.

This clonotype was counted at least ten times. The chain couples TRBV27 to TRBJ2-7, with D unclear. Deletions cut 4 bases from V and 6 bases from J, with 16 bases between. Looked up from germline, CDR1 is MNHEY and CDR2 is SMNVEV (reference sequence). The CDR3 has 14 residues. CDR3 protein: CASSSLIEDGEQYF. The CDR3 coding sequence is TGTGCCAGCAGTTCGTTAATAGAGGATGGCGAGCAGTACTTC.

This chain connects TRBV6-5 to TRBJ1-1, with 7 bases fitting TRBD1. Germline assignment: CDR1 MNHEY and CDR2 SVGAGI. CDR3 size: 16 residues. V was pared by 6 bases and J by 1 base, with 11 bases of the junction left unmatched. The CDR3 DNA is TGTGCCAGCAGCAACTCAGGGGGTGATAAGAACACTGAAGCTTTCTTT. As protein: CASSNSGGDKNTEAFF.

This clonotype was detected ten times or more. The chain uses TRBV6-1 and TRBJ1-3; D remains ambiguous. The CDR3 consists of 15 residues. Per the germline V gene, CDR1 is MNHNS and CDR2 is SASEGT. The germline V and J ends were trimmed by 6 bases and 0 bases, with 12 bases remaining between them. CDR3 in amino acids: CASSPDFGSGNTIYF. In DNA form, the CDR3 reads TGTGCCAGCAGCCCGGACTTCGGCTCTGGAAACACCATATATTTT.

The J gene is TRBJ2-2, the V gene TRBV12-3 or TRBV12-4, with TRBD2 matching over 7 bases. There are 13 residues in the CDR3. Trimming removed 3 bases from V and 8 bases from J; junction bases left unmatched: 3. CDR3 residues: CASSFQREGELFF. CDR3 DNA: TGTGCCAGCAGTTTCCAGCGGGAAGGGGAGCTGTTTTTT.

This clonotype was recorded only once. The CDR3 does not close with the conserved phenylalanine or tryptophan, likely indicating a read error. The limits of the CDR3 on the DNA are not certain, so only TCRdb's listed CDR3 is given. The V and J genes are TRBV28 and TRBJ2-7; TRBD1 is taken as the D call from the table, unchecked against the DNA. Germline lookup yields CDR1 MDHEN and CDR2 SYDVKM. Counting both end residues, the CDR3 totals 8 amino acids. The CDR3 protein is CASSLWGQ.

This clonotype was detected a few times. At one end, the junction sequence differs from germline, possibly due to a read error. The chain carries TRBV28 and TRBJ2-5; D uncertain. The CDR3 is made up of 15 amino acids. Germline-derived CDR1 and CDR2 are MDHEN and SYDVKM. The CDR3, as DNA: TGTGCCAGCAATTTAGGCCGTTCCGTACAAGAGACCCAGTACTTC. It translates to CASNLGRSVQETQYF.

The chain employs TRBV6-1 and TRBJ2-7, with D possibly TRBD1 on 7 matching bases. V was clipped by 0 bases and J by 1 base, with 13 bases between them. Germline-derived CDR1 and CDR2 are MNHNS and SASEGT. The CDR3 contains 16 residues. CDR3 sequence (DNA): TGTGCCAGCAGTGAAGCCTTGGCAGGGGGGTCCTACGAGCAGTACTTC. It is translated as CASSEALAGGSYEQYF.

This clonotype showed up many times. The V and J genes are TRBV4-1 and TRBJ2-7; 10 bases line up with TRBD2. The V and J ends lost 3 bases and 2 bases, in that order; junction bases with no gene match: 4. Germline V gives CDR1 MGHRA, CDR2 YSYEKL. The CDR3 extends over 15 amino acids. This CDR3 reads CASSQVAGGAYEQYF. The CDR3 DNA reads as TGCGCCAGCAGCCAGGTAGCGGGGGGAGCCTACGAGCAGTACTTC.